This T cell receptor (beta chain) was retrieved from a study of blood T cell repertoires in COVID-19. Study-wide context: Donors in the United States, Italy and Spain gave samples during acute or convalescent COVID-19. The cDNA or gDNA used as material had been derived from T cells, B-cell-depleted T cells, or PBMCs.

The CDR3 is made up of 14 amino acids. Trimming removed 4 bases at V and 9 bases at J, with 19 bases between. Germline CDR1 reads SGHRS; CDR2 reads YFSETQ. Original methodology: Nucleated cell counts were estimated from reference gene primer amplification. Assay: immunoSEQ multiplex PCR; the TCRdb copy retains only in-frame clones and omits some. The V and J calls and the clone size are those of that table, but D and trimming were determined from the DNA. The sample carries tens of thousands of clones, about three quarters recorded once. This clone was detected a few times. Sample: peripheral blood. The chain combines TRBV5-1 with TRBJ2-5; D ambiguous. The receptor was derived from a woman in her sixties or seventies with acute or convalescent COVID-19. The chain's CDR3 is CASSPPDTQASQYF. The CDR3 bases are TGCGCCAGCAGCCCCCCCGACACCCAAGCCTCCCAGTACTTC.